This T cell receptor (beta chain) was found in a study of OX40 agonist ivuxolimab in advanced cancers. The wider study: Head and neck, renal cell, melanoma or hepatocellular carcinoma were the cancers that dose-escalation patients had.

Prior autoimmune disease or systemic immunosuppression barred patients. The CDR3 sequence is 15 residues long. CDR1 and CDR2 from the germline V gene are SEHNR and FQNEAQ (reference sequence). V lost 4 bases to trimming and J lost 3 bases; unmatched junction nucleotides: 7. Method: immunoSEQ multiplex PCR; TCRdb's copy keeps in-frame clones and lacks some. Of 52,000 or so clones in the sample, roughly 90% are singletons; the top ten hold 11%. The V call is TRBV7-9, the J call TRBJ2-5; 8 positions match TRBD1. The clonotype was recovered from an adult with an advanced solid tumor such as melanoma, head and neck, liver or kidney cancer. Sample: CD4+ or CD8+ T cells sorted from blood, taken in a trial of the OX40 agonist ivuxolimab. CDR3 coding DNA: TGTGCCAGCAGCTGGGACAGGTCGACGGAAGAGACCCAGTACTTC. This translates into CASSWDRSTEETQYF.